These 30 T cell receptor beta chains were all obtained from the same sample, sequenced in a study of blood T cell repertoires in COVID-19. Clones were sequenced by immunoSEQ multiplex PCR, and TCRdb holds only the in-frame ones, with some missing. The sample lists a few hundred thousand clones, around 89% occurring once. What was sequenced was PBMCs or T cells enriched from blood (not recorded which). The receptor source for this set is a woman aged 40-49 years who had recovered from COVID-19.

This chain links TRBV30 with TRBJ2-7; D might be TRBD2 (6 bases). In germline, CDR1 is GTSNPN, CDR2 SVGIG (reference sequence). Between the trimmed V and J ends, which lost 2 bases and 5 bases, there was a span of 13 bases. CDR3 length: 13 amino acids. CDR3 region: CAWSYSGKNEQYF. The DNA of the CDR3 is TGTGCCTGGAGTTATAGCGGCAAGAACGAGCAGTACTTC.

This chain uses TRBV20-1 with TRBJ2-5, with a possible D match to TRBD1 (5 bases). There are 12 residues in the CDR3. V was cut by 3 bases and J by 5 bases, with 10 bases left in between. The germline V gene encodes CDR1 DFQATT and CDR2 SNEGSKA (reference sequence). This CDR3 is CSASTYRETQYF. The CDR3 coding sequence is TGCAGTGCTAGTACATACAGGGAGACCCAGTACTTC.

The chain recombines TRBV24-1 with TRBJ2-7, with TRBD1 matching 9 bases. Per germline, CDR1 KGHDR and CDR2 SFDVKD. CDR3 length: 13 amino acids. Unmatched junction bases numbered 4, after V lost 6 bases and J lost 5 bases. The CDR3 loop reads CATSLDRGNEQYF. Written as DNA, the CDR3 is TGTGCCACCAGTCTGGACAGGGGTAACGAGCAGTACTTC.

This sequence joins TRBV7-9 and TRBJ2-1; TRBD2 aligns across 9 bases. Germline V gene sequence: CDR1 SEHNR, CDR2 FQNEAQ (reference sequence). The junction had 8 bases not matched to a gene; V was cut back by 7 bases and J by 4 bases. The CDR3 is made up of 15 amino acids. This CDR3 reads CASNSGTSSYNEQFF. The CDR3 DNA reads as TGTGCCAGCAATTCGGGGACTAGCAGTTACAATGAGCAGTTCTTC.

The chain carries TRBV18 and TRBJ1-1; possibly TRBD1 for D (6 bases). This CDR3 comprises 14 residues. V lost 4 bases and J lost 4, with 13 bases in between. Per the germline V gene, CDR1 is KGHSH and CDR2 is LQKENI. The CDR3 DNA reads TGTGCCAGCTCACAACAGGGATTTGGCACTGAAGCTTTCTTT. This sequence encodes CASSQQGFGTEAFF.

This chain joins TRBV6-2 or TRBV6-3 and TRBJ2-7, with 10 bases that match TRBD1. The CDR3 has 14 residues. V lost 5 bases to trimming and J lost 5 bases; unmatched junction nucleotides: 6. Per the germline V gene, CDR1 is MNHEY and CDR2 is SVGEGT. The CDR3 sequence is CASSPGTGVDEQYF. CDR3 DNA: TGTGCCAGCAGTCCCGGGACAGGGGTTGACGAGCAGTACTTC.

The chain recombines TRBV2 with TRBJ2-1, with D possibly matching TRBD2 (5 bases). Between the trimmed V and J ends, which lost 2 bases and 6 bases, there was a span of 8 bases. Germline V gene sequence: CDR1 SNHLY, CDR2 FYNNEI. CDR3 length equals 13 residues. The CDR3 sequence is CASSELATNEQFF. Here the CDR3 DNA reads TGTGCCAGCAGTGAACTAGCCACCAATGAGCAGTTCTTC.

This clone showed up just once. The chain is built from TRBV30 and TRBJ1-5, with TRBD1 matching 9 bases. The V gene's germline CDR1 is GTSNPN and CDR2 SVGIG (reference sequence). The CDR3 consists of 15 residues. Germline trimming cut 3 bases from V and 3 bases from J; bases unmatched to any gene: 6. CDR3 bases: TGTGCCTGGAGCTTTGGGACAGGGATCAATCAGCCCCAGCATTTT. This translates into CAWSFGTGINQPQHF.

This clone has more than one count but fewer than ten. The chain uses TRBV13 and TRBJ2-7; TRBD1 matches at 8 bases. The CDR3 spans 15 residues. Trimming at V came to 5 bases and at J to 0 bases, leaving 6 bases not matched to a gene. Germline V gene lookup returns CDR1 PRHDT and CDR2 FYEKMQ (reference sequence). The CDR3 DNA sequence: TGTGCCAGCAGCACCAACAGGGGGGCCTCCTACGAGCAGTACTTC. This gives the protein CASSTNRGASYEQYF. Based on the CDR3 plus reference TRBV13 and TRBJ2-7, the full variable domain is AAGVIQSPRHLIKEKRETATLKCYPIPRHDTVYWYQQGPGQDPQFLISFYEKMQSDKGSIPDRFSAQQFSDYHSELNMSSLELGDSALYFCASSTNRGASYEQYFGPGTRLTVT.

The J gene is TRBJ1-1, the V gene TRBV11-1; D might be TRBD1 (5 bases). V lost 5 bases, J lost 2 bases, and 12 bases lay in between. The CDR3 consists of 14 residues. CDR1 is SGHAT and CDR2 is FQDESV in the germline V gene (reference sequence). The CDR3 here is CASSPGHLNTEAFF. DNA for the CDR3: TGTGCCAGCAGCCCCGGACATCTAAACACTGAAGCTTTCTTT.

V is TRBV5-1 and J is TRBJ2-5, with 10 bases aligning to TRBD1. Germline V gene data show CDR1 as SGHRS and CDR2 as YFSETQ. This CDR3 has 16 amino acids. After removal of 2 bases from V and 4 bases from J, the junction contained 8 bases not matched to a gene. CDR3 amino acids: CASSLGRDRGAETQYF. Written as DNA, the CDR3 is TGCGCCAGCAGCTTAGGGAGGGACAGGGGAGCAGAGACCCAGTACTTC. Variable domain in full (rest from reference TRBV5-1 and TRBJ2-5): KAGVTQTPRYLIKTRGQQVTLSCSPISGHRSVSWYQQTPGQGLQFLFEYFSETQRNKGNFPGRFSGRQFSNSRSEMNVSTLELGDSALYLCASSLGRDRGAETQYFGPGTRLLVL.

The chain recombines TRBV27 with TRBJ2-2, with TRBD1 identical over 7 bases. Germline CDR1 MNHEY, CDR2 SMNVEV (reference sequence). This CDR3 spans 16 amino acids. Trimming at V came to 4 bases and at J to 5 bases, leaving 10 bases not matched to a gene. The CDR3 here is CASSSFDRVLTGELFF. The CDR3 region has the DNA TGTGCCAGCAGTTCCTTCGACAGGGTCTTGACCGGGGAGCTGTTTTTT.

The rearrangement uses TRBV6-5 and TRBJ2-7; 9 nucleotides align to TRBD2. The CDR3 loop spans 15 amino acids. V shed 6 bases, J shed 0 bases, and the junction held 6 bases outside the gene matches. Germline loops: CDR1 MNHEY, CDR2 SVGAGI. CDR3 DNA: TGTGCCAGCAGGACGAGCGGGGGGATCTCCTACGAGCAGTACTTC. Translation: CASRTSGGISYEQYF.

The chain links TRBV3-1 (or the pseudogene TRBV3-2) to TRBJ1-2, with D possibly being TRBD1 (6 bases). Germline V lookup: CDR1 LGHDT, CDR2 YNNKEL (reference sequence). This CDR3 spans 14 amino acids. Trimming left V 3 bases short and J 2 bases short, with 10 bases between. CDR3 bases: TGTGCCAGCAGCCAGGGGGCGCAGAACTATGGCTACACCTTC. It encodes CASSQGAQNYGYTF.

The CDR3 loop is CASSRGGGINYGYTF. CDR3 DNA sequence: TGTGCCAGCAGTCGAGGGGGCGGTATTAACTATGGCTACACCTTC. The gene calls are TRBV6-2 or TRBV6-3 and TRBJ1-2; 7 bases are shared with TRBD1. Germline V lookup: CDR1 MNHEY, CDR2 SVGEGT. The CDR3 runs to 15 residues. The junction had 7 bases not matched to a gene; V was cut back by 5 bases and J by 1 base.

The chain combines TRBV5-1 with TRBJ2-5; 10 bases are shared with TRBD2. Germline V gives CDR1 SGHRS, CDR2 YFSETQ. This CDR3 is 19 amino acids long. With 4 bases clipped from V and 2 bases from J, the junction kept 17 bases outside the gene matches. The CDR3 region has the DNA TGCGCCAGCAGCCGACGGTGGAGCGGGGGGGCCGAACCTCAAGAGACCCAGTACTTC. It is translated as CASSRRWSGGAEPQETQYF.

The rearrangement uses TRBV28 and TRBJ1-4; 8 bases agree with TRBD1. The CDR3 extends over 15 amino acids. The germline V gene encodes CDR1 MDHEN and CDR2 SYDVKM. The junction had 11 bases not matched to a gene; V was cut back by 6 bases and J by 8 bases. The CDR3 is CASSPLDRDGEKLFF. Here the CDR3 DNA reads TGTGCCAGCAGCCCCCTGGACAGGGACGGCGAAAAACTGTTTTTT.

CDR3 in DNA: TGCGCCAGCAGCCTGAGGGTGGGTGGCACCGGGGAGCTGTTTTTT. This sequence encodes CASSLRVGGTGELFF. The gene calls are TRBV5-1 and TRBJ2-2; tentatively, D is TRBD2 (5 bases). Per the germline V gene, CDR1 is SGHRS and CDR2 is YFSETQ. The V gene lost 4 bases and the J gene lost 4 bases, with 14 bases spanning the gap. The CDR3 is 15 residues long.

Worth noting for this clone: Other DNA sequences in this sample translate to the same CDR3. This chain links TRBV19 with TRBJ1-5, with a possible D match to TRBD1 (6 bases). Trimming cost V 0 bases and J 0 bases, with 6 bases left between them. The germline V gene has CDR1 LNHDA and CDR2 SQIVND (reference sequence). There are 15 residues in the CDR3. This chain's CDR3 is CASSIDRGSNQPQHF. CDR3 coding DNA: TGTGCCAGTAGTATAGACAGGGGTAGCAATCAGCCCCAGCATTTT.

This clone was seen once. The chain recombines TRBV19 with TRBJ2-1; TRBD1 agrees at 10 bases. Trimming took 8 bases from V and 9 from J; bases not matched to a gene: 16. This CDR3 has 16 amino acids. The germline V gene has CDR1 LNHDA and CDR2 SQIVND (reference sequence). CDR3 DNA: TGTGCCAGTCCCCTCTCCCCGGGACAGGGGTCCGGTGAGCAGTTCTTC. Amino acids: CASPLSPGQGSGEQFF.

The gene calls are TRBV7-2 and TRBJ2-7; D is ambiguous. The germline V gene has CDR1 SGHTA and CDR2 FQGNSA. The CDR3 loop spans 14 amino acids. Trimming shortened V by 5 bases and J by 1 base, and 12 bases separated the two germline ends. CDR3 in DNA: TGTGCCAGCAGCCCGATGACGGGTTCCTACGAGCAGTACTTC. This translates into CASSPMTGSYEQYF. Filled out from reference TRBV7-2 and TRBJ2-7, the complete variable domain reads GAGVSQSPSNKVTEKGKDVELRCDPISGHTALYWYRQSLGQGLEFLIYFQGNSAPDKSGLPSDRFSAERTGGSVSTLTIQRTQQEDSAVYLCASSPMTGSYEQYFGPGTRLTVT.

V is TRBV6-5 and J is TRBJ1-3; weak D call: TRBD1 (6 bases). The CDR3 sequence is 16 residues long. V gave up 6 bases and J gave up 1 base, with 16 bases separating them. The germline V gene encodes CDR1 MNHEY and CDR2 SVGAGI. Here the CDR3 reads CASSYISDRSGNTIYF. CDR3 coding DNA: TGTGCCAGCAGCTACATATCAGACAGGTCTGGAAACACCATATATTTT.

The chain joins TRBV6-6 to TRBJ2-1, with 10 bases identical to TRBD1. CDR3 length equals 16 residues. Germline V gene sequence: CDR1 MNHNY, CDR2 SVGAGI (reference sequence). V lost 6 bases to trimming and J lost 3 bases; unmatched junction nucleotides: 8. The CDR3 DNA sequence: TGTGCCAGCAGCCCCTGGGACAGGGGCTACTACAATGAGCAGTTCTTC. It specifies CASSPWDRGYYNEQFF.

The CDR3 region is CASSFSGNTEAFF. DNA of the CDR3: TGTGCCAGCAGTTTTAGCGGGAACACTGAAGCTTTCTTT. The gene calls are TRBV27 and TRBJ1-1; D is undetermined. The V and J ends lost 3 bases and 1 base respectively, with 6 bases between them. The CDR3 is 13 amino acids. The germline CDR1 and CDR2 sequences are MNHEY and SMNVEV (reference sequence).

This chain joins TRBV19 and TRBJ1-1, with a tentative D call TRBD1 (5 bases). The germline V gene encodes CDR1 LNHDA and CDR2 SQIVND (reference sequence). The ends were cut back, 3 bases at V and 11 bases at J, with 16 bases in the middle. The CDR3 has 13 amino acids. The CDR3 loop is CASSINRQGDAFF. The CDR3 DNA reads TGTGCCAGTAGTATTAATCGTCAGGGCGACGCTTTCTTT.

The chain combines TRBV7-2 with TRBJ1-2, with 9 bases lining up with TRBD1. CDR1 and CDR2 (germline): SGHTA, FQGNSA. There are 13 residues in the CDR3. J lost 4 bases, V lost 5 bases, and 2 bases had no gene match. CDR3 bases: TGTGCCAGCAGCACAGGGGGCGGCTATGGCTACACCTTC. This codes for CASSTGGGYGYTF. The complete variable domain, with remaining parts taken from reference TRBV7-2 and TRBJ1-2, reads GAGVSQSPSNKVTEKGKDVELRCDPISGHTALYWYRQSLGQGLEFLIYFQGNSAPDKSGLPSDRFSAERTGGSVSTLTIQRTQQEDSAVYLCASSTGGGYGYTFGSGTRLTVV.

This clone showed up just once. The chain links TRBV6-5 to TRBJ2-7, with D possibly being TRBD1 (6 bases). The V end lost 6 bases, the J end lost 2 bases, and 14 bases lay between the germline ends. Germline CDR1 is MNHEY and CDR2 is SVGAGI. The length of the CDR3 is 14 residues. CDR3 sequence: CASSLDRLTYEQYF. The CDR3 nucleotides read TGTGCCAGCAGCCTGGACAGACTTACCTACGAGCAGTACTTC.

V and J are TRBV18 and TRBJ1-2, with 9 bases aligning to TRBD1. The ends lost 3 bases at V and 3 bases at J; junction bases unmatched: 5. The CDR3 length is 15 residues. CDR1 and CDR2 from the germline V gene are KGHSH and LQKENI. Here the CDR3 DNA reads TGTGCCAGCTCACCCGGACAGGGGAGACACTATGGCTACACCTTC. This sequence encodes CASSPGQGRHYGYTF.

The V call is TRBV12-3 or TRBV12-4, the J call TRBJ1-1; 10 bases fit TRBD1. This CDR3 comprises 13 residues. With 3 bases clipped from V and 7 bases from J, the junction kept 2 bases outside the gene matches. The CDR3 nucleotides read TGTGCCAGCAGTTTTGGACAGGGGGGTGAAGCTTTCTTT. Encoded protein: CASSFGQGGEAFF.

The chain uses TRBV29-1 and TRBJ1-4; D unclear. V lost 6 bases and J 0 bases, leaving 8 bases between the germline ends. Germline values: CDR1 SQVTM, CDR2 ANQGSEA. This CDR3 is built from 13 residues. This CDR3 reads CSVSGTTNEKLFF. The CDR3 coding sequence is TGCAGCGTCAGCGGGACAACTAATGAAAAACTGTTTTTT.